The clone carrying this T cell receptor beta chain was recorded only once. Its cognate antigen is unknown. CDR1 SGHRS and CDR2 YFSETQ come from the germline V gene. This CDR3 region has 14 residues. Trimming removed 4 bases from V and 5 bases from J; junction bases left unmatched: 5. Data came from immunoSEQ multiplex PCR; TCRdb stores just in-frame clones and leaves some out. The data show 4,500 to 6,500 clones, with more than 85% seen just once and about 20% held by the top ten. The source of the sample is a study of chemoradiotherapy in HPV16-positive cancers. On the study more broadly: Functional T-cell assays on two HPV16-positive patients' cells defined candidate HPV-specific clones and common TCR motifs. Findings and caveats of the study: The functional HPV-specific definition rests on just two HPV16-positive patients.

Over chemoradiotherapy, repertoires were sampled more than once. The V call is TRBV5-1, the J call TRBJ2-5, with 10 bases fitting TRBD1. The sequenced sample was blood, obtained from a patient who underwent chemoradiotherapy. The receptor comes from a human donor with HPV-associated anogenital cancer. As DNA, the CDR3 is TGCGCCAGCAGCGTGACAGGGGGCTCGGAGACCCAGTACTTC. Protein: CASSVTGGSETQYF.